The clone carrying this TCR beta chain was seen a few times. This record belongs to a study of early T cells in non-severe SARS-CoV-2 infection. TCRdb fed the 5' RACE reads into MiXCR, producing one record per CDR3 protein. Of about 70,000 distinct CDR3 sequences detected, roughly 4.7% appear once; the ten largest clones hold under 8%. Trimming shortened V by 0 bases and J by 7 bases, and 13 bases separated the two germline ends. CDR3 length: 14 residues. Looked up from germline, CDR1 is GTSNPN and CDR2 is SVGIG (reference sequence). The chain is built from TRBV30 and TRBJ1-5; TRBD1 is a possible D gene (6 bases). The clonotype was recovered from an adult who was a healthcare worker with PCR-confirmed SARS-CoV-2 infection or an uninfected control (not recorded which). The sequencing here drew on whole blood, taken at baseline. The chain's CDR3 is CAWSVGTGSQPQHF. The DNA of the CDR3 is TGTGCCTGGAGTGTAGGAACAGGGAGCCAGCCCCAGCATTTT.